This T cell receptor beta chain comes out of a study of CD8+ T cells in alopecia areata. Study-wide findings and caveats: Tofacitinib significantly reduced both scalp clonality and expanded CD8+ clones among the top 100. Against the mouse data, patients shared TCRs less clearly, possibly for HLA reasons. Elevated clonality characterized lesional scalp relative to normal scalp, particularly in alopecia totalis/universalis.

Treatment described: oral pan-JAK inhibitor, 5-10 mg twice daily. A note on this clone: The antigen is not known.

Isolated RNA was reverse transcribed into cDNA used as the sequencing template. Some clones are missing from TCRdb's copy, which holds only in-frame ones; the method was immunoSEQ multiplex PCR. The table shows some 80,000 clones, with around 61% occurring only once. Material: CD8+ T cells sorted from blood, obtained at week 24, from a patient treated with tofacitinib. This sequence originates from a human donor with alopecia areata.

CDR3 sequence reads: CASSAVTVTYEQYF. In DNA, the CDR3 is TGTGCCAGCAGCGCCGTGACAGTTACCTACGAGCAGTACTTC. This chain joins TRBV28 and TRBJ2-7, with D perhaps TRBD1 (5 bases). CDR3 size: 14 residues. Germline V CDR1 and CDR2: MDHEN, SYDVKM. Trimming shortened V by 6 bases and J by 2 bases, and 14 bases separated the two germline ends.